What follows are 10 T cell receptor beta chains derived from one specimen sequenced in a study of Graves' ophthalmopathy and Graves' hyperthyroidism (dated by TCRdb to the late 2010s). Sequencing took place on an Illumina HiSeq 2000. For repertoire sequencing, TCR beta CDR3 regions were amplified from RNA transcripts. A first-round RT-PCR used HTBI primers with the Qiagen OneStep RT-PCR kit, followed by a second-round multiplex PCR, size selection and purification. TCRdb trimmed public reads at Q25 via fastp, called clones via MiXCR and kept in-frame beta chains. Every CDR3 protein is listed once, alongside the most common genes and DNA of its rows. Within this sample are around 1.1 million distinct CDR3 sequences, with about 38% of them counted one time only. The ten largest clonotypes hold 11% of the sample. The sample consisted of peripheral blood or thyroid tissue (not recorded which). The origin of the receptors is an adult man with Graves' hyperthyroidism.

The genes are TRBV25-1 and TRBJ1-1, with D uncertain. This CDR3 has 14 residues. The germline V gene encodes CDR1 MGHDK and CDR2 SYGVNS. The V and J ends lost 8 bases and 1 base respectively, with 14 bases between them. CDR3 sequence: CASSPMRENTEAFF. DNA for the CDR3: TGTGCCAGCTCACCTATGAGGGAGAACACTGAAGCTTTCTTT.

This clonotype has only a few counts. This chain links TRBV6-5 with TRBJ1-6; D ambiguous. CDR1 and CDR2 from the germline V gene are MNHEY and SVGAGI. V lost 2 bases, J lost 8 bases, and 4 bases lay in between. The CDR3 consists of 12 residues. The CDR3 bases are TGTGCCAGCAGTTACCAGGATTCACCCCTCCACTTT. Encoded protein: CASSYQDSPLHF.

The chain recombines TRBV2 with TRBJ2-5; tentatively, D is TRBD1 or TRBD2 (5 bases each). The CDR3 covers 14 residues. Trimming removed 6 bases at V and 5 bases at J, with 16 bases between. Germline-derived CDR1 and CDR2 are SNHLY and FYNNEI. CDR3 sequence: CASRGESSRETQYF. The DNA of the CDR3 is TGTGCCAGCAGGGGGGAGTCCTCGAGGGAGACCCAGTACTTC.

The table lists this clonotype with many counts. This chain uses TRBV20-1 with TRBJ1-4; 8 bases align to TRBD1. Germline V gene data show CDR1 as DFQATT and CDR2 as SNEGSKA (reference sequence). CDR3 length: 13 amino acids. V shed 4 bases and J 6 bases; nucleotides not matched to a gene: 4. CDR3 in amino acids: CSANQGAYEKLFF. CDR3 nucleotides: TGCAGTGCTAACCAGGGGGCGTATGAAAAACTGTTTTTT.

This chain uses TRBV7-8 with TRBJ1-5; 9 nucleotides match TRBD1. J was trimmed by 4 bases and V by 5 bases; bases with no gene match: 6. The CDR3 runs 15 residues. Per germline, CDR1 SGHVS and CDR2 FQNEAQ. The CDR3 region is CASSQGQGWNQPQHF. The DNA for the CDR3 is TGTGCCAGCAGCCAGGGACAGGGCTGGAATCAGCCCCAGCATTTT.

Of note for this clonotype: A junction end diverges from the germline sequence, so it may reflect a read error. The J gene is TRBJ1-1, the V gene TRBV10-3, with TRBD1 matching over 9 bases. CDR1 and CDR2 from the germline V gene are ENHRY and SYGVKD. The CDR3 spans 14 residues. CDR3 DNA sequence: TGTGCCAGCAGTTACCAGACAGGGGGCACTGAAGCTTTCTTT. Translated: CASSYQTGGTEAFF.

The chain uses TRBV10-3 and TRBJ2-5; a weak D match, TRBD1 (6 bases). Germline values: CDR1 ENHRY, CDR2 SYGVKD. The germline V and J ends were trimmed by 1 base and 2 bases, with 11 bases remaining between them. This CDR3 is built from 15 residues. DNA of the CDR3: TGTGCCATCAGTGAGTTGGGGGCCCCACAAGAGACCCAGTACTTC. This encodes CAISELGAPQETQYF.

A word on this clonotype: This may be a read error: a much more frequent sequence differs by one nucleotide. This rearrangement joins TRBV20-1 to TRBJ2-7, with D tentatively TRBD1 (5 bases). The germline V gene has CDR1 DFQATT and CDR2 SNEGSKA (reference sequence). The CDR3 consists of 13 residues. Trimming took 5 bases from V and 4 from J, leaving 15 bases between them. CDR3 nucleotide sequence: TGCAGTGCTGGTGGATCAGGGCGGTACGAGCAGTACTTC. Protein sequence: CSAGGSGRYEQYF.

At least ten counts were recorded for this clonotype. The chain carries TRBV5-5 and TRBJ1-1, with D maybe TRBD1 (5 bases). CDR1 is SGHKS and CDR2 is YYEKEE in the germline V gene (reference sequence). Trimming left V 4 bases short and J 0 bases short, with 16 bases between. CDR3 length: 16 residues. The CDR3 reads CASSHSEGRLNTEAFF. CDR3 DNA: TGTGCCAGCAGCCATTCGGAGGGGAGACTGAACACTGAAGCTTTCTTT. Drawing the rest from reference TRBV5-5 and TRBJ1-1, the complete variable domain is DAGVTQSPTHLIKTRGQQVTLRCSPISGHKSVSWYQQVLGQGPQFIFQYYEKEERGRGNFPDRFSARQFPNYSSELNVNALLLGDSALYLCASSHSEGRLNTEAFFGQGTRLTVV.

The V call is TRBV7-9, the J call TRBJ1-2; a possible D gene is TRBD1 (5 bases). The CDR3 spans 12 residues. Germline V CDR1 and CDR2: SEHNR, FQNEAQ (reference sequence). Between the trimmed V and J ends, which lost 8 bases and 12 bases, there was a span of 19 bases. CDR3 amino acids: CASGKWGEWNTF. In DNA form, the CDR3 reads TGTGCCAGCGGCAAGTGGGGCGAGTGGAACACCTTC.